This TCR beta chain was recovered during a study of early T cells in non-severe SARS-CoV-2 infection. Unique molecular identifiers (one per individual cDNA molecule) were attached. TCRdb processed the 5' RACE reads anew with MiXCR; each CDR3 protein has one entry. Here the sample spans approximately 39,000 distinct CDR3 sequences, 6.8% being singletons. Points from the study as a whole: Missing private and CD4 specificities, VDJdb matching favored anti-spike CD8 responses.

This clonotype has more than one count but fewer than ten. The antigen is not known. The sequencing here drew on whole blood, taken at baseline. The sequence derives from an adult who was a healthcare worker with PCR-confirmed SARS-CoV-2 infection or an uninfected control (not recorded which).

The CDR3 DNA is TGTGCCAGCAGCACGACTAGCGGGAGTAGGGATGAGCAGTTCTTC. It is translated as CASSTTSGSRDEQFF. The genes are TRBV7-2 and TRBJ2-1; 12 nucleotides line up with TRBD2. CDR1 and CDR2 from the germline V gene are SGHTA and FQGNSA. CDR3 length equals 15 residues. Trimming at V came to 5 bases and at J to 8 bases, leaving 7 bases not matched to a gene.